This TCR beta chain was identified during a study of blood T cell repertoires in COVID-19. Across the study: Material from acute and convalescent COVID-19 was sourced from the United States, Italy and Spain. PBMCs, B-cell-depleted T cells, or T cells provided the cDNA or gDNA that made up the material.

As processed by the authors: Researchers report that nucleated cell counts were estimated from reference gene primer amplification. Some clones are missing from TCRdb's copy, which holds only in-frame ones; the method was immunoSEQ multiplex PCR. The DNA gave D and trimming, while V, J and clone size come from that table. The sample consists of about 73,000 clones, 84% of them appearing once. The CDR3 sequence is 15 residues long. The V gene end was trimmed by 4 bases and the J gene end by 7 bases; junction bases not matched to a gene: 7. Germline V gene sequence: CDR1 ENHRY, CDR2 SYGVKD. The chain has TRBV10-3 and TRBJ2-1; 10 nucleotides agree with TRBD2. The receptor's source is a human donor in a cohort sampled during active COVID-19. What was sequenced was peripheral blood. CDR3 nucleotides: TGTGCCATCAGTGCGGGAGCGGGGGGGCAGAATGAGCAGTTCTTC. It codes for CAISAGAGGQNEQFF.